The 30 T cell receptor beta chains given below trace back to one sample, sequenced in a study of PD-L1 blockade in urothelial cancer. Regarding time point: peripheral blood 6 weeks after treatment start. The protocol was immunoSEQ multiplex PCR, while the TCRdb copy is restricted to in-frame clones and leaves out a portion. Among tens of thousands of clones listed, almost 90% were seen once. Sequencing used PBMCs, obtained around atezolizumab (anti-PD-L1) treatment. The receptor set was obtained from a man in his sixties with urothelial cancer.

This clone was detected only once. This chain uses TRBV6-6 with TRBJ1-2; D perhaps matches TRBD1 (6 bases). The CDR3 loop spans 14 amino acids. V lost 5 bases and J lost 3, with 13 bases in between. The V gene's germline CDR1 is MNHNY and CDR2 SVGAGI (reference sequence). CDR3 sequence: CASSAGVHDYGYTF. The CDR3 nucleotides are TGTGCCAGCAGTGCAGGGGTTCACGACTATGGCTACACCTTC.

This clone has just a few counts. CDR3 sequence (DNA): TGTGCCAGCAGCTTAGCATTGCGGTACAATGAGCAGTTCTTC. Translation: CASSLALRYNEQFF. This chain uses TRBV7-9 with TRBJ2-1, with no clear D. This CDR3 spans 14 amino acids. Trimming removed 0 bases at V and 4 bases at J, with 7 bases between. CDR1 is SEHNR and CDR2 is FQNEAQ in the germline V gene (reference sequence).

The genes are TRBV4-3 and TRBJ2-1, with 8 bases fitting TRBD2. The CDR3 has 16 residues. The germline CDR1 and CDR2 sequences are LGHNA and YSLEER. V lost 0 bases and J lost 2; bases outside the gene matches: 3. This chain's CDR3 is CASSQDIAGPYNEQFF. The CDR3 DNA is TGCGCCAGCAGCCAAGATATAGCGGGGCCCTACAATGAGCAGTTCTTC.

A few counts support this clone. At one end the junction does not follow the germline gene, possibly because of a read error. The rearrangement links TRBV7-7 to TRBJ2-2; D perhaps matches TRBD2 (6 bases). The CDR3 sequence is 15 residues long. The germline CDR1 and CDR2 sequences are SSHAT and FNYEAQ (reference sequence). The CDR3 DNA reads TGTGCTAGCAGCTCCTCGGGAGCGGGCACCGGGGAGCTGTTTTTT. Translated, it gives CASSSSGAGTGELFF.

In regard to this clone: This same CDR3 is encoded by further DNA sequences in the sample. The chain employs TRBV30 and TRBJ1-5; D is ambiguous. Germline CDR1 reads GTSNPN; CDR2 reads SVGIG (reference sequence). V dropped 5 bases and J dropped 0 bases, with 5 bases sitting between them. This CDR3 contains 12 residues. In DNA form, the CDR3 reads TGTGCCTGGTCCTATAGCAATCAGCCCCAGCATTTT. Residues: CAWSYSNQPQHF. Full variable domain (missing parts from reference TRBV30 and TRBJ1-5): SQTIHQWPATLVQPVGSPLSLECTVEGTSNPNLYWYRQAAGRGLQLLFYSVGIGQISSEVPQNLSASRPQDRQFILSSKKLLLSDSGFYLCAWSYSNQPQHFGDGTRLSIL.

The chain recombines TRBV27 with TRBJ1-1; possible D gene TRBD1, 6 bases. CDR1 and CDR2 (germline): MNHEY, SMNVEV (reference sequence). The V end was cut by 5 bases, the J end by 5 bases, with 21 bases between. The CDR3 sequence is 16 residues long. The CDR3 DNA reads as TGTGCCAGCAGTGCGAGGACAGCGAATAGGGGTACTGAAGCTTTCTTT. Its translation is CASSARTANRGTEAFF.

V is TRBV7-2 and J is TRBJ2-4; the match to TRBD2 covers 9 bases. With V trimmed by 2 bases and J by 1 base, 3 bases remained unmatched. The CDR3 covers 16 residues. In germline, CDR1 is SGHTA, CDR2 FQGNSA. The CDR3 nucleotides read TGTGCCAGCAGCTTAATTAGCGGGAGTGCCAAAAACATTCAGTACTTC. Its translation is CASSLISGSAKNIQYF.

V is TRBV5-1 and J is TRBJ1-2; tentatively, D is TRBD1 (5 bases). V lost 0 bases to trimming and J lost 3 bases, with 12 bases between them. CDR1 is SGHRS and CDR2 is YFSETQ in the germline V gene. The CDR3 length is 15 residues. CDR3 in DNA: TGCGCCAGCAGCTTGGAACTTGCAGGGCACTATGGCTACACCTTC. Its protein is CASSLELAGHYGYTF.

The sample holds a few counts of this clone. The chain carries TRBV6-5 and TRBJ1-1, with D tentatively TRBD1 (6 bases). With 0 bases removed from V and 3 bases from J, the gap between germline ends came to 11 bases. CDR3 size: 15 residues. Germline assignment: CDR1 MNHEY and CDR2 SVGAGI. CDR3 in amino acids: CASSYSGGSDTEAFF. CDR3 sequence (DNA): TGTGCCAGCAGTTACTCAGGGGGTTCAGACACTGAAGCTTTCTTT.

The chain employs TRBV6-5 and TRBJ1-5, with 7 bases lining up with TRBD1. Germline-derived CDR1 and CDR2 are MNHEY and SVGAGI. This CDR3 region has 15 residues. V shed 6 bases and J 7 bases; nucleotides not matched to a gene: 12. The CDR3 protein is CASSKGSQGRQPQHF. The CDR3 nucleotides are TGTGCCAGCAGCAAAGGGTCACAGGGGAGACAGCCCCAGCATTTT.

The chain combines TRBV7-9 with TRBJ1-1; D gene uncertain. Germline values: CDR1 SEHNR, CDR2 FQNEAQ (reference sequence). This CDR3 has 15 residues. V was shortened by 5 bases and J by 3 bases, with 16 bases between the two germline ends. This CDR3 is CASSPPPGFDTEAFF. CDR3 nucleotide sequence: TGTGCCAGCAGCCCCCCACCCGGGTTCGACACTGAAGCTTTCTTT.

The chain has TRBV5-1 and TRBJ2-1; the match to TRBD2 covers 11 bases. The germline CDR1 and CDR2 sequences are SGHRS and YFSETQ. Unmatched junction bases numbered 2, after V lost 6 bases and J lost 0 bases. CDR3 size: 15 residues. The CDR3: CASTSGGTSYNEQFF. DNA for the CDR3: TGCGCCAGCACTAGCGGGGGGACCTCCTACAATGAGCAGTTCTTC. Together with reference TRBV5-1 and TRBJ2-1, the CDR3 gives the full variable domain: KAGVTQTPRYLIKTRGQQVTLSCSPISGHRSVSWYQQTPGQGLQFLFEYFSETQRNKGNFPGRFSGRQFSNSRSEMNVSTLELGDSALYLCASTSGGTSYNEQFFGPGTRLTVL.

This clone appeared once. The J gene is TRBJ2-7, the V gene TRBV7-2; possibly TRBD2 for D (6 bases). Looked up from germline, CDR1 is SGHTA and CDR2 is FQGNSA. There are 15 residues in the CDR3. Trimming took off 2 bases at V and 4 bases at J, with 15 bases between the two ends. In DNA form, the CDR3 reads TGTGCCAGCAGCTTATCAGCGGGCGTCCTTTACGAGCAGTACTTC. Amino acids: CASSLSAGVLYEQYF.

The chain carries TRBV9 and TRBJ2-7; 7 positions agree with TRBD2. Looked up from germline, CDR1 is SGDLS and CDR2 is YYNGEE. V trimming: 5 bases; J trimming: 0 bases; junction bases outside the gene matches: 8. This CDR3 spans 15 amino acids. The CDR3 spells CASSRGGTSSYEQYF. The CDR3 nucleotides are TGTGCCAGCAGTCGCGGGGGAACTAGCTCCTACGAGCAGTACTTC.

The rearrangement uses TRBV30 and TRBJ2-1; D may be TRBD1 (5 bases). V gave up 1 base and J gave up 0 bases, with 10 bases separating them. This CDR3 spans 15 amino acids. Germline V lookup: CDR1 GTSNPN, CDR2 SVGIG (reference sequence). The CDR3 here is CAWSAQTGSYNEQFF. The CDR3 DNA sequence: TGTGCCTGGAGTGCTCAAACAGGCTCCTACAATGAGCAGTTCTTC.

This clone was recorded many times. J is TRBJ2-7 and V is TRBV10-3; D is perhaps TRBD2 (5 bases). CDR1 is ENHRY and CDR2 is SYGVKD in the germline V gene. The CDR3 runs 14 residues. V lost 7 bases and J lost 5, with 18 bases in between. CDR3 DNA: TGTGCCATCACCGCCGGGATTTTTGGCCACGAGCAGTACTTC. Translated: CAITAGIFGHEQYF.

V and J are TRBV28 and TRBJ2-5, with 9 bases matching TRBD2. The junction had 6 bases not matched to a gene; V was cut back by 3 bases and J by 1 base. Germline CDR1 reads MDHEN; CDR2 reads SYDVKM. The CDR3 is made up of 16 amino acids. The CDR3 protein is CASSFGAGGPQETQYF. In nucleotides, the CDR3 is TGTGCCAGCAGTTTTGGGGCGGGAGGGCCCCAAGAGACCCAGTACTTC.

V is TRBV5-6 and J is TRBJ2-2; D ambiguous. V was cut by 2 bases and J by 6 bases, with 11 bases left in between. CDR1 SGHDT and CDR2 YYEEEE come from the germline V gene. CDR3 length equals 14 residues. For the CDR3, the DNA is TGTGCCAGCAGCTTTGGATCGAGGTCCGGGGAGCTGTTTTTT. Its translation: CASSFGSRSGELFF. Full variable domain (missing parts from reference TRBV5-6 and TRBJ2-2): DAGVTQSPTHLIKTRGQQVTLRCSPKSGHDTVSWYQQALGQGPQFIFQYYEEEERQRGNFPDRFSGHQFPNYSSELNVNALLLGDSALYLCASSFGSRSGELFFGEGSRLTVL.

This chain uses TRBV5-1 with TRBJ1-5; 11 bases agree with TRBD1. CDR1 and CDR2 (germline): SGHRS, YFSETQ. V trimming: 3 bases; J trimming: 3 bases; junction bases outside the gene matches: 2. The length of the CDR3 is 15 residues. CDR3 in amino acids: CASSWGQGVNQPQHF. The CDR3 bases are TGCGCCAGCAGCTGGGGACAGGGGGTCAATCAGCCCCAGCATTTT.

The chain links TRBV6-6 to TRBJ2-3, with TRBD1 as a possible D gene (6 bases). Trimming removed 2 bases at V and 0 bases at J, with 12 bases between. CDR1 is MNHNY and CDR2 is SVGAGI in the germline V gene (reference sequence). This CDR3 region has 16 residues. The CDR3 is CASSYEAGASTDTQYF. The CDR3 nucleotides are TGTGCCAGCAGTTACGAGGCAGGGGCTAGCACAGATACGCAGTATTTT.

The chain has TRBV29-1 and TRBJ2-5; 8 bases map to TRBD2. The CDR3 sequence is 14 residues long. CDR1 is SQVTM and CDR2 is ANQGSEA in the germline V gene. With 4 bases clipped from V and 2 bases from J, the junction kept 6 bases outside the gene matches. CDR3 nucleotides: TGCAGCGTTGCGGTAGCGGGGCAACAAGAGACCCAGTACTTC. Its protein is CSVAVAGQQETQYF. The full variable domain, completed using reference TRBV29-1 and TRBJ2-5, is SAVISQKPSRDICQRGTSLTIQCQVDSQVTMMFWYRQQPGQSLTLIATANQGSEATYESGFVIDKFPISRPNLTFSTLTVSNMSPEDSSIYLCSVAVAGQQETQYFGPGTRLLVL.

The chain uses TRBV5-5 and TRBJ1-3, with 8 bases fitting TRBD1. V was clipped by 1 base and J by 4 bases; unmatched bases: 7. In germline, CDR1 is SGHKS, CDR2 YYEKEE (reference sequence). CDR3 length equals 16 residues. The DNA for the CDR3 is TGTGCCAGCAGCTTGTCCGTGACAGGGGTAGGAAACACCATATATTTT. This translates into CASSLSVTGVGNTIYF.

V is TRBV7-3 and J is TRBJ2-1, with 9 bases that match TRBD2. This CDR3 has 14 amino acids. V gave up 5 bases and J gave up 9 bases; unmatched junction bases: 8. Germline CDR1 and CDR2: SGHTA and FQGTGA. The CDR3 nucleotides are TGTGCCAGCAGCAGCGGCGGGGGGGACGGTGAGCAGTTCTTC. Protein product: CASSSGGGDGEQFF.

The chain is built from TRBV28 and TRBJ2-7; 7 bases match TRBD2. Germline trimming cut 2 bases from V and 2 bases from J; bases unmatched to any gene: 6. The germline V gene encodes CDR1 MDHEN and CDR2 SYDVKM. The CDR3 covers 15 residues. CDR3 sequence: CASSLLGGGTYEQYF. The CDR3 DNA follows: TGTGCCAGCAGTTTACTCGGCGGGGGAACCTACGAGCAGTACTTC. The complete variable domain, with remaining parts taken from reference TRBV28 and TRBJ2-7, reads DVKVTQSSRYLVKRTGEKVFLECVQDMDHENMFWYRQDPGLGLRLIYFSYDVKMKEKGDIPEGYSVSREKKERFSLILESASTNQTSMYLCASSLLGGGTYEQYFGPGTRLTVT.

This clone has just one count. This sequence joins TRBV6-6 and TRBJ1-2, with 7 nucleotides matching TRBD1. V gave up 2 bases and J gave up 4 bases; unmatched junction bases: 7. This CDR3 region has 15 residues. Germline loops: CDR1 MNHNY, CDR2 SVGAGI (reference sequence). DNA of the CDR3: TGTGCCAGCAGTTACCGGCAGACAGGGAGCTATGGCTACACCTTC. It codes for CASSYRQTGSYGYTF.

V and J are TRBV14 and TRBJ1-1; tentative D call: TRBD1 (5 bases). Per the germline V gene, CDR1 is SGHDN and CDR2 is FVKESK. V was cut by 5 bases and J by 3 bases, with 10 bases left in between. The CDR3 consists of 13 residues. The CDR3 sequence is CASSFRGYTEAFF. DNA of the CDR3: TGTGCCAGCAGCTTCCGGGGGTACACTGAAGCTTTCTTT.

V usage is TRBV4-1 and J usage is TRBJ2-1; 7 nucleotides align to TRBD2. Germline assignment: CDR1 MGHRA and CDR2 YSYEKL. Unmatched junction bases numbered 11, after V lost 2 bases and J lost 4 bases. The CDR3 has 17 residues. The CDR3 reads CASSQIRGGIGYNEQFF. The CDR3 nucleotides are TGCGCCAGCAGCCAAATCCGGGGAGGGATCGGGTACAATGAGCAGTTCTTC.

This clone occurred once. The rearrangement joins TRBV13 to TRBJ1-1; possibly TRBD1 for D (5 bases). Per germline, CDR1 PRHDT and CDR2 FYEKMQ (reference sequence). This CDR3 region has 13 residues. Trimming removed 3 bases from V and 8 bases from J, with 13 bases in between. This CDR3 is CASSLGRPGEAFF. In DNA, the CDR3 is TGTGCCAGCAGCTTGGGGCGGCCCGGGGAAGCTTTCTTT.

The chain links TRBV19 to TRBJ2-1; 10 bases map to TRBD2. Germline V gives CDR1 LNHDA, CDR2 SQIVND (reference sequence). V dropped 0 bases and J dropped 5; count of bases not matched to a gene: 10. CDR3 length equals 18 residues. DNA of the CDR3: TGTGCCAGTAGTATAGAACTAGCGGGGCCTTATTTTAACAATGAGCAGTTCTTC. Translating gives CASSIELAGPYFNNEQFF.

This rearrangement joins TRBV4-2 to TRBJ1-4, with 9 bases lining up with TRBD1. The CDR3 has 16 residues. From germline, CDR1 is LGHNA and CDR2 YNFKEQ. V lost 2 bases, J lost 6 bases, and 7 bases stayed unmatched. The CDR3 sequence is CASSQTFRTGDEKLFF. In nucleotides, the CDR3 is TGTGCCAGCAGCCAAACATTCAGGACAGGGGATGAAAAACTGTTTTTT.